This TCR beta chain was recorded in a study of T cells in Graves' hyperthyroidism and ophthalmopathy. Losses at the gene ends were 4 bases for V and 4 bases for J; bases not matched to a gene: 8. This CDR3 contains 15 residues. RNA transcripts yielded amplified TCR beta CDR3 regions. HTBI primers were used for first-round RT-PCR of the TCR CDR3. TCRdb itself ran the multiplex PCR reads through MiXCR, one entry per CDR3 protein. The sample consists of under 450,000 distinct CDR3 sequences, roughly 14% of them appearing once. The sequence was collected from a man aged 30 to 39 with Graves' hyperthyroidism that later progressed to Graves' ophthalmopathy. The chain couples TRBV12-3 or TRBV12-4 to TRBJ1-2; TRBD1 matches 8 bases. Sample: blood. CDR3 residues: CASSSPDRAAYGYTF. DNA for the CDR3: TGTGCCAGCAGTTCCCCGGACAGGGCAGCCTATGGCTACACCTTC.